These 15 T cell receptor beta chains originate from one sample sequenced in a study of blood T cell repertoires in COVID-19. The protocol was immunoSEQ multiplex PCR, while the TCRdb copy is restricted to in-frame clones and leaves out a portion. This table holds a few hundred thousand clones, about four fifths found once. Sequences were obtained from PBMCs or T cells enriched from blood (not recorded which). The receptors shown here come from a woman aged 40-49 years with acute COVID-19.

J is TRBJ1-5 and V is TRBV9; maybe TRBD1 (5 bases). Trimming removed 4 bases at V and 2 bases at J, with 7 bases between. This CDR3 is built from 13 residues. Germline CDR1 reads SGDLS; CDR2 reads YYNGEE. The CDR3 is CASSSTGNQPQHF. CDR3 DNA: TGTGCCAGCAGCTCGACAGGCAATCAGCCCCAGCATTTT.

This clone was observed a handful of times. The CDR3 reads CASSTRRDNSPLHF. CDR3 sequence (DNA): TGTGCCAGTAGTACTCGACGGGATAATTCACCCCTCCACTTT. The J gene is TRBJ1-6, the V gene TRBV19; D is unresolved. This CDR3 spans 14 amino acids. The V end lost 4 bases, the J end lost 5 bases, and 9 bases lay between the germline ends. CDR1 and CDR2 from the germline V gene are LNHDA and SQIVND (reference sequence).

The chain carries TRBV6-2 or TRBV6-3 and TRBJ1-1; D unclear. V was cut by 6 bases and J by 2 bases, with 19 bases left in between. CDR3 size: 16 residues. The germline V gene has CDR1 MNHEY and CDR2 SVGEGT. The CDR3 bases are TGTGCCAGCAGCCCCAGCGGGCGCGGGGTTAACACTGAAGCTTTCTTT. This gives the protein CASSPSGRGVNTEAFF.

The chain links TRBV10-1 to TRBJ2-6; TRBD1 might be the D (6 bases). Trimming left V 3 bases short and J 1 base short, with 7 bases between. Germline CDR1 reads WNHNN; CDR2 reads SYGVQD (reference sequence). This CDR3 spans 15 amino acids. CDR3 bases: TGCGCCAGCAGTGAAGGGGGATCTGGGGCCAACGTCCTGACTTTC. Its protein is CASSEGGSGANVLTF.

The chain employs TRBV10-3 and TRBJ1-2; 8 bases match TRBD1. V dropped 0 bases and J dropped 6; count of bases not matched to a gene: 3. CDR1 and CDR2 from the germline V gene are ENHRY and SYGVKD. This CDR3 spans 14 amino acids. CDR3 protein: CAISESTGVDGYTF. The CDR3 DNA reads as TGTGCCATCAGTGAGTCGACAGGGGTTGATGGCTACACCTTC.

The chain links TRBV29-1 to TRBJ1-1; TRBD1 might be the D (6 bases). The V gene's germline CDR1 is SQVTM and CDR2 ANQGSEA. The CDR3 totals 12 residues. Trimming cost V 5 bases and J 3 bases, with 10 bases left between them. The CDR3 is CSVRQGHTEAFF. CDR3 nucleotide sequence: TGCAGCGTTCGGCAGGGGCACACTGAAGCTTTCTTT.

The chain employs TRBV9 and TRBJ2-5; a possible D gene is TRBD2 (6 bases). Germline V gives CDR1 SGDLS, CDR2 YYNGEE. The CDR3 has 15 amino acids. The V gene lost 0 bases and the J gene lost 3 bases, with 12 bases spanning the gap. CDR3: CASSVDRGSEETQYF. The CDR3 nucleotides are TGTGCCAGCAGCGTAGATCGGGGGAGCGAAGAGACCCAGTACTTC.

This sequence joins TRBV3-1 (or the pseudogene TRBV3-2) and TRBJ1-4; D might be TRBD1 (5 bases). Germline CDR1 and CDR2: LGHDT and YNNKEL (reference sequence). This CDR3 has 15 residues. V was cut by 1 base and J by 3 bases, with 9 bases left in between. The CDR3 nucleotides are TGTGCCAGCAGCCAAGCCGGGGGGGCTAATGAAAAACTGTTTTTT. Translation: CASSQAGGANEKLFF.

The chain joins TRBV27 to TRBJ1-1; no definite D call. This CDR3 is 13 amino acids long. The V end lost 3 bases, the J end lost 1 base, and 6 bases lay between the germline ends. Per germline, CDR1 MNHEY and CDR2 SMNVEV (reference sequence). In DNA form, the CDR3 reads TGTGCCAGCAGTTTTGGAGGGAACACTGAAGCTTTCTTT. This gives the protein CASSFGGNTEAFF.

The chain combines TRBV27 with TRBJ1-2; TRBD1 is a possible D gene (5 bases). V was cut by 5 bases and J by 1 base, with 20 bases left in between. There are 17 residues in the CDR3. Germline V CDR1 and CDR2: MNHEY, SMNVEV (reference sequence). The CDR3 spells CASSPRAGRTINYGYTF. The DNA for the CDR3 is TGTGCCAGCAGTCCCAGGGCAGGGCGGACAATTAACTATGGCTACACCTTC.

V is TRBV27 and J is TRBJ2-1; TRBD2 matches at 14 bases. The V segment lost 5 bases and the J segment 5 bases; nucleotides outside the gene matches: 5. CDR1 is MNHEY, CDR2 SMNVEV, per germline (reference sequence). This CDR3 region has 16 residues. The CDR3 nucleotides read TGTGCCAGCAGTCTCCGACTAGCGGGGGGGGACAATGAGCAGTTCTTC. This encodes CASSLRLAGGDNEQFF.

The chain links TRBV18 to TRBJ2-7; D is uncertain. Trimming took 5 bases from V and 2 from J, leaving 10 bases between them. Germline V CDR1 and CDR2: KGHSH, LQKENI. This CDR3 is 13 amino acids long. The CDR3 DNA follows: TGTGCCAGCTCATCGACATCCCCCTACGAGCAGTACTTC. This codes for CASSSTSPYEQYF.

The chain recombines TRBV9 with TRBJ2-1, with TRBD2 matching 14 bases. This CDR3 has 15 amino acids. Looked up from germline, CDR1 is SGDLS and CDR2 is YYNGEE. V shed 3 bases, J shed 9 bases, and the junction held 5 bases outside the gene matches. CDR3 sequence: CASSARTSGGLEQFF. The CDR3 coding sequence is TGTGCCAGCAGCGCCAGGACTAGCGGGGGGCTTGAGCAGTTCTTC. Based on the CDR3 plus reference TRBV9 and TRBJ2-1, the full variable domain is DSGVTQTPKHLITATGQRVTLRCSPRSGDLSVYWYQQSLDQGLQFLIQYYNGEERAKGNILERFSAQQFPDLHSELNLSSLELGDSALYFCASSARTSGGLEQFFGPGTRLTVL.

The V gene is TRBV5-1, the J gene TRBJ2-7; 12 positions agree with TRBD2. This CDR3 has 16 residues. Germline trimming cut 1 base from V and 2 bases from J; bases unmatched to any gene: 4. In germline, CDR1 is SGHRS, CDR2 YFSETQ. CDR3 nucleotides: TGCGCCAGCAGCTTGCGACTAGCGGGAGAGCCCTACGAGCAGTACTTC. It yields the protein CASSLRLAGEPYEQYF.

This sequence joins TRBV7-9 and TRBJ1-2; possible D gene TRBD1, 6 bases. Per the germline V gene, CDR1 is SEHNR and CDR2 is FQNEAQ (reference sequence). The CDR3 extends over 15 amino acids. Trimming took 5 bases from V and 4 from J, leaving 17 bases between them. The CDR3 reads CASSLTGPVFYGYTF. CDR3 nucleotide sequence: TGTGCCAGCAGCCTCACAGGGCCCGTATTCTATGGCTACACCTTC.